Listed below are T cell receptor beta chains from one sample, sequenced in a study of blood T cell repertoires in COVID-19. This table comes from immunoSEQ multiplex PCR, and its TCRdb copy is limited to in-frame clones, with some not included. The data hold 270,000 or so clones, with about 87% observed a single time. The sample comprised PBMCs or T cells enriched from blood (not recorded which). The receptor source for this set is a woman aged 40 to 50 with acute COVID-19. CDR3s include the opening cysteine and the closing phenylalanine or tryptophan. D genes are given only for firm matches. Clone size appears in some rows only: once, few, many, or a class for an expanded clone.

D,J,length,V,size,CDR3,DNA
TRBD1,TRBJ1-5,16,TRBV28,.,CASIFQGAPGNQPQHF,TGTGCCAGCATCTTCCAGGGGGCGCCTGGCAATCAGCCCCAGCATTTT
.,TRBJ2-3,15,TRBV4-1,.,CASSQVGTSTDTQYF,TGCGCCAGCAGCCAAGTGGGGACTAGCACAGATACGCAGTATTTT
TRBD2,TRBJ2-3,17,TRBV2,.,CASSTPTAGGRTDTQYF,TGTGCCAGCAGTACCCCTACGGCGGGAGGGCGAACAGATACGCAGTATTTT
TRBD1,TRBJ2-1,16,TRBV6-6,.,CASRNRQGANPNEQFF,TGTGCCAGCAGAAATCGTCAGGGGGCCAACCCGAATGAGCAGTTCTTC
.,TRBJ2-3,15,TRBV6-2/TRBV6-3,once,CASSYYGGEEDTQYF,TGTGCCAGCAGTTATTATGGGGGCGAGGAAGATACGCAGTATTTT
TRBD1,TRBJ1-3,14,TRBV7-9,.,CASSDDRAGNTIYF,TGTGCCAGCAGCGACGACAGGGCTGGAAACACCATATATTTT
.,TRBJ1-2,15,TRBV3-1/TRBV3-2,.,CASSQLLTAHYGYTF,TGTGCCAGCAGCCAACTTCTGACAGCCCACTATGGCTACACCTTC
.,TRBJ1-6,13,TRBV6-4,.,CASSAGLNSPLHF,TGTGCCAGCAGTGCGGGGTTGAATTCACCCCTCCACTTT
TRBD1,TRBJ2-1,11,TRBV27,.,CASTYRGEQFF,TGTGCCAGCACTTACAGGGGTGAGCAGTTCTTC
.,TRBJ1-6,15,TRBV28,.,CASSPGQRASSPLHF,TGTGCCAGCAGTCCGGGTCAGAGGGCTAGCTCACCCCTCCACTTT
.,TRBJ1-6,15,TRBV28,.,CASLSGGAFYSPLHF,TGTGCCTCGCTCTCGGGGGGCGCCTTCTATTCACCCCTCCACTTT
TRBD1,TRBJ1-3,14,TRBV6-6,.,CASSTQDRGNTIYF,TGTGCCAGCAGTACCCAGGACAGGGGAAACACCATATATTTT
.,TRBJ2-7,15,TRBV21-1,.,CASSKLTSGTYEQYF,TGTGCCAGCAGCAAATTGACTAGCGGGACTTACGAGCAGTACTTC
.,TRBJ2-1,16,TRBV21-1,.,CASVNRGGGAYNEQFF,TGTGCCAGCGTCAACCGCGGGGGAGGCGCCTACAATGAGCAGTTCTTC
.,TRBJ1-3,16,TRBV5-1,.,CASSLSGLTGGNTIYF,TGCGCCAGCAGCTTGTCGGGTCTGACCGGGGGAAACACCATATATTTT
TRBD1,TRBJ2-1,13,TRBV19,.,CASSSTGDNEQFF,TGTGCCAGTAGTAGTACAGGGGACAATGAGCAGTTCTTC
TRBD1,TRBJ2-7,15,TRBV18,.,CASSPRGQPSYEQYF,TGTGCCAGCTCACCCAGGGGACAGCCCTCCTACGAGCAGTACTTC
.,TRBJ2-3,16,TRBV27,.,CASSLGASPSTDTQYF,TGTGCCAGCAGTCTTGGGGCCAGCCCAAGCACAGATACGCAGTATTTT
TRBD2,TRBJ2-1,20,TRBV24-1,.,CATSDFRGGTGGSSYNEQFF,TGTGCCACCAGTGATTTTCGCGGGGGGACCGGCGGGAGCTCCTACAATGAGCAGTTCTTC
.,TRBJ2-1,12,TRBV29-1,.,CSVASSEGEQFF,TGCAGCGTTGCCTCAAGCGAGGGTGAGCAGTTCTTC
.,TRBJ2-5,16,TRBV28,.,CASSLTTGANQETQYF,TGTGCCAGCAGTCTGACGACAGGAGCCAACCAAGAGACCCAGTACTTC
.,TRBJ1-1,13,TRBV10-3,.,CAISDARNTEAFF,TGTGCCATCAGTGACGCCAGAAACACTGAAGCTTTCTTT
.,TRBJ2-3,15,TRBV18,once,CASSPPRVQPDTQYF,TGTGCCAGCTCACCCCCGAGGGTACAGCCAGATACGCAGTATTTT
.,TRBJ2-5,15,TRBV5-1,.,CASSLQEPSQETQYF,TGCGCCAGCAGCTTACAGGAGCCCTCTCAAGAGACCCAGTACTTC
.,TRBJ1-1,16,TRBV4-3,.,CASSQEVLKLNTEAFF,TGCGCCAGCAGCCAAGAAGTACTGAAGCTGAACACTGAAGCTTTCTTT
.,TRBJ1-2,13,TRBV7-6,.,CASSPRGSYGYTF,TGTGCCAGCAGCCCCCGGGGGAGCTATGGCTACACCTTC
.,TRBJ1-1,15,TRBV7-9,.,CASSVQAVADTEAFF,TGTGCCAGCAGTGTTCAAGCCGTAGCGGACACTGAAGCTTTCTTT
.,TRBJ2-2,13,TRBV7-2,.,CASSPKFTGELFF,TGTGCCAGCAGCCCAAAATTCACCGGGGAGCTGTTTTTT
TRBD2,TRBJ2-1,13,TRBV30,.,CAWTSGSYNEQFF,TGTGCCTGGACTAGCGGGAGCTACAATGAGCAGTTCTTC
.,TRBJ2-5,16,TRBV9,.,CASSVDNQLGKETQYF,TGTGCCAGCAGCGTAGACAACCAACTAGGAAAAGAGACCCAGTACTTC
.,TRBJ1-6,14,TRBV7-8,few,CASSSDGLRAPLHF,TGTGCCAGCAGCTCGGACGGACTTCGGGCACCCCTCCACTTT
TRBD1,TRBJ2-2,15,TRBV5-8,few,CASPDRALWTGELFF,TGTGCCAGCCCAGACAGGGCTCTGTGGACCGGGGAGCTGTTTTTT
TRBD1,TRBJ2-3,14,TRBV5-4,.,CASSRTGDTDTQYF,TGTGCCAGCAGCCGGACAGGGGACACAGATACGCAGTATTTT
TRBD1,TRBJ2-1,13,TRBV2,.,CASSEQGSNEQFF,TGTGCCAGCAGCGAACAGGGGAGCAATGAGCAGTTCTTC
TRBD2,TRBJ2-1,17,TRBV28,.,CASSFPTSGGIYNEQFF,TGTGCCAGCAGTTTTCCCACTAGCGGAGGCATCTACAATGAGCAGTTCTTC
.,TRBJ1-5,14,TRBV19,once,CASSIERGNQPQHF,TGTGCCAGTAGTATAGAGCGGGGGAATCAGCCCCAGCATTTT
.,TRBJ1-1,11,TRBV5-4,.,CASSLLSEAFF,TGTGCCAGCAGCTTGTTATCTGAAGCTTTCTTT
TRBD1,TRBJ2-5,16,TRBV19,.,CASSTLLGQALETQYF,TGTGCCAGTAGCACACTATTGGGACAGGCCCTAGAGACCCAGTACTTC
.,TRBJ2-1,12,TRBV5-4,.,CASSPPDSDQFF,TGTGCCAGCAGCCCACCCGACAGTGATCAGTTCTTC
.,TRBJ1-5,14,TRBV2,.,CASRPGDSNQPQHF,TGTGCCAGCAGGCCAGGGGATAGCAATCAGCCCCAGCATTTT
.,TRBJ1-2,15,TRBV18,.,CASSPSLGQNYGYTF,TGTGCCAGCTCACCGAGTTTAGGACAGAACTATGGCTACACCTTC
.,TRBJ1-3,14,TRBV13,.,CASRPPEMRNTIYF,TGTGCCAGCAGACCCCCAGAAATGAGAAACACCATATATTTT
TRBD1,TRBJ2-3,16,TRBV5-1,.,CASSLAWQGAGDTQYF,TGCGCCAGCAGCTTGGCATGGCAGGGGGCTGGAGATACGCAGTATTTT
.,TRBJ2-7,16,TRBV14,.,CASSQGGGPSTYEQYF,TGTGCCAGCAGCCAAGGGGGCGGACCATCAACCTACGAGCAGTACTTC
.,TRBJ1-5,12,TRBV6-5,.,CASSTQGRPQHF,TGTGCCAGCAGCACACAGGGCAGGCCCCAGCATTTT
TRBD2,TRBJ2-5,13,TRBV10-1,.,CASSSGRGETQYF,TGCGCCAGCAGTAGCGGGAGAGGCGAGACCCAGTACTTC
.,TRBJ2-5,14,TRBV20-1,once,CSASSNSGSETQYF,TGCAGTGCTAGTTCAAATTCGGGTTCTGAGACCCAGTACTTC